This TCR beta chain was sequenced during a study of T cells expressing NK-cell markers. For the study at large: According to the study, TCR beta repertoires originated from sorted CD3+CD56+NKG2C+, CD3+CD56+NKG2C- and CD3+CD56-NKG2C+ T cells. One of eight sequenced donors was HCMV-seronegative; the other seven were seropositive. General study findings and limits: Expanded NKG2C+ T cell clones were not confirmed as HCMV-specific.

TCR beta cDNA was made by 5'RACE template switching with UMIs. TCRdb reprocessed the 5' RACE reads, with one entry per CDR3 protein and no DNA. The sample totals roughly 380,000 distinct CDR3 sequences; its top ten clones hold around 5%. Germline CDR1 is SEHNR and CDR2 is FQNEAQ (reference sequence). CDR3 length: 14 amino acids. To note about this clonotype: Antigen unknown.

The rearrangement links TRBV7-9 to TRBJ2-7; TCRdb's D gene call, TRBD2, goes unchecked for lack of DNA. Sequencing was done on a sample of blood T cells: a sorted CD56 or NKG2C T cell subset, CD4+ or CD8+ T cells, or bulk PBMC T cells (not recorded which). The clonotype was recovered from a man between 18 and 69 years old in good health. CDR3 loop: CASSLPSGGAEQYF.